The 22 T cell receptor beta chains in this list originate from one sample, sequenced in a study of beta chain features in type 1 diabetes. Findings and caveats of the study: Type 1 diabetes patients showed a moderate but significant shortening of TCRB CDR3s in all four CD4+ subsets.

The authors reverse transcribed all of the isolated RNA, so sequencing captured expressed TCRB transcripts. Assay: immunoSEQ multiplex PCR; the TCRdb copy retains only in-frame clones and omits some. The sample includes around 140,000 clones, approximately 10% seen only once; the top ten take approximately 0.7%. Their antigen targets remain unknown. The sequenced sample was central memory CD4+ T cells from blood. These receptors were taken from a man aged 25 to 40 with type 1 diabetes.

This clone was counted a few times. V usage is TRBV14 and J usage is TRBJ1-1; TRBD1 is a possible D gene (5 bases). Germline V gene lookup returns CDR1 SGHDN and CDR2 FVKESK. Trimming shortened V by 4 bases and J by 5 bases, and 17 bases separated the two germline ends. The CDR3 length is 15 residues. Here the CDR3 DNA reads TGTGCCAGCAGCCTAGAGGTCCCCAGGGATACTGAAGCTTTCTTT. Its protein product is CASSLEVPRDTEAFF. The complete variable domain, with remaining parts taken from reference TRBV14 and TRBJ1-1, reads EAGVTQFPSHSVIEKGQTVTLRCDPISGHDNLYWYRRVMGKEIKFLLHFVKESKQDESGMPNNRFLAERTGGTYSTLKVQPAELEDSGVYFCASSLEVPRDTEAFFGQGTRLTVV.

The V and J genes are TRBV5-6 and TRBJ1-6; D is uncertain. CDR1 is SGHDT and CDR2 is YYEEEE in the germline V gene. This CDR3 is built from 12 residues. The germline V and J ends were trimmed by 5 bases and 7 bases, with 7 bases remaining between them. As DNA, the CDR3 is TGTGCCAGCAGTCCAGTCAATTCACCCCTCCACTTT. This sequence encodes CASSPVNSPLHF.

The V gene is TRBV6-6, the J gene TRBJ1-2; 8 bases align to TRBD1. From germline, CDR1 is MNHNY and CDR2 SVGAGI (reference sequence). The junction had 9 bases not matched to a gene; V was cut back by 2 bases and J by 4 bases. CDR3 length: 16 amino acids. This CDR3 reads CASSYAQTGVLYGYTF. The CDR3 coding sequence is TGTGCCAGCAGTTACGCTCAGACAGGGGTCCTCTATGGCTACACCTTC.

CDR3 loop: CASSLNGQGIRAQYF. In nucleotides, the CDR3 is TGTGCCAGCAGTTTGAATGGACAGGGGATCAGGGCCCAGTACTTC. The chain uses TRBV27 and TRBJ2-5; TRBD1 agrees at 9 bases. Germline V CDR1 and CDR2: MNHEY, SMNVEV (reference sequence). The CDR3 sequence is 15 residues long. V shed 3 bases, J shed 9 bases, and the junction held 11 bases outside the gene matches.

This clone was detected only a few times. This chain's CDR3 is CAWGRQGTGSYEQYF. CDR3 nucleotides: TGTGCCTGGGGAAGACAGGGGACCGGCTCCTACGAGCAGTACTTC. V gene TRBV30 combines with J gene TRBJ2-7; 8 bases agree with TRBD1. Trimming removed 5 bases from V and 0 bases from J; junction bases left unmatched: 9. The germline V gene encodes CDR1 GTSNPN and CDR2 SVGIG (reference sequence). The length of the CDR3 is 15 residues.

With respect to this clone: A much larger clone lies a single base off, so this may be a read error. The J gene is TRBJ2-5, the V gene TRBV7-2; D not certain. The CDR3 loop spans 11 amino acids. V dropped 5 bases and J dropped 2 bases, with 3 bases sitting between them. Germline V CDR1 and CDR2: SGHTA, FQGNSA. The CDR3 DNA reads TGTGCCAGCAGCCAACAAGAGACCCAGTACTTC. Amino acid sequence: CASSQQETQYF.

V usage is TRBV6-5 and J usage is TRBJ1-2, with 9 bases lining up with TRBD1. Unmatched junction bases numbered 4, after V lost 5 bases and J lost 3 bases. The CDR3 runs 14 residues. Germline V lookup: CDR1 MNHEY, CDR2 SVGAGI. The CDR3 region is CASSPQGAHYGYTF. The CDR3 DNA reads as TGTGCCAGCAGTCCACAGGGGGCTCACTATGGCTACACCTTC.

This clone has a count of ten or more. The chain links TRBV27 to TRBJ1-6; perhaps TRBD1 as D (5 bases). V lost 3 bases and J lost 10, with 10 bases in between. CDR1 and CDR2 from the germline V gene are MNHEY and SMNVEV (reference sequence). This CDR3 has 13 amino acids. CDR3 bases: TGTGCCAGCAGTTTCCCAGGGAACTCACCCCTCCACTTT. Translation: CASSFPGNSPLHF.

This clone was seen only a few times. The chain uses TRBV7-2 and TRBJ2-7, with D perhaps TRBD1 (6 bases). This CDR3 comprises 14 residues. V shed 5 bases and J shed 6 bases, with 17 bases lying between them. CDR1 and CDR2 from the germline V gene are SGHTA and FQGNSA. The CDR3 DNA reads TGTGCCAGCAGCCGAACTCACCAGGGGCGCGAGCAGTACTTC. It translates to CASSRTHQGREQYF.

CDR3 nucleotides: TGCGCCAGCAGCCAAGAAACAGCCTTGGACGAGCAGTACTTC. This translates into CASSQETALDEQYF. This chain uses TRBV4-1 with TRBJ2-7; unclear D gene. This CDR3 contains 14 residues. The germline gives CDR1 MGHRA, CDR2 YSYEKL. V was pared by 0 bases and J by 5 bases, with 11 bases between.

The chain has TRBV20-1 and TRBJ2-7; weak D call: TRBD1 (6 bases). The CDR3 length is 11 residues. In germline, CDR1 is DFQATT, CDR2 SNEGSKA (reference sequence). Trimming took off 6 bases at V and 4 bases at J, with 10 bases between the two ends. The CDR3 is CSALDSYEQYF. The CDR3, as DNA: TGCAGTGCCTTGGACAGTTACGAGCAGTACTTC.

A few counts support this clone. The chain uses TRBV2 and TRBJ2-5; unclear D gene. CDR1 is SNHLY and CDR2 is FYNNEI in the germline V gene. The CDR3 extends over 12 amino acids. The V end lost 3 bases, the J end lost 5 bases, and 7 bases lay between the germline ends. The CDR3 DNA reads as TGTGCCAGCAGTGACTCCCTGGAGACCCAGTACTTC. Its protein product is CASSDSLETQYF. Using reference TRBV2 and TRBJ2-5 for the parts outside the CDR3, the full variable domain is EPEVTQTPSHQVTQMGQEVILRCVPISNHLYFYWYRQILGQKVEFLVSFYNNEISEKSEIFDDQFSVERPDGSNFTLKIRSTKLEDSAMYFCASSDSLETQYFGPGTRLLVL.

Here the CDR3 reads CASSYGGYGYTF. DNA for the CDR3: TGTGCCAGCAGTTACGGGGGGTATGGCTACACCTTC. V gene TRBV6-5 combines with J gene TRBJ1-2; D perhaps matches TRBD1 (5 bases). Germline V gene lookup returns CDR1 MNHEY and CDR2 SVGAGI. The length of the CDR3 is 12 residues. V lost 2 bases, J lost 5 bases, and 6 bases lay in between.

The chain links TRBV28 to TRBJ2-4; 12 nucleotides agree with TRBD2. The CDR3 totals 15 residues. Trimming cost V 5 bases and J 5 bases; bases outside gene matches: 4. From germline, CDR1 is MDHEN and CDR2 SYDVKM. The CDR3 here is CASSPSGGAQNIQYF. The CDR3 DNA reads as TGTGCCAGCAGTCCTAGCGGGGGGGCTCAAAACATTCAGTACTTC.

In regard to this clone: One junction end does not reproduce the germline sequence, and a read error may be involved. The chain couples TRBV7-2 to TRBJ2-1; 9 bases match TRBD2. The CDR3 is 17 amino acids. CDR1 SGHTA and CDR2 FQGNSA come from the germline V gene. The CDR3 DNA reads TGCGCCAGCAGCGAAGGGGCGGGGGGGATCCATAACAATGAGCAGTTCTTC. This encodes CASSEGAGGIHNNEQFF.

This clone was counted between two and nine times. Other DNA sequences within the sample encode an identical CDR3. The chain carries TRBV5-1 and TRBJ2-3; TRBD2 matches 7 bases. CDR3 length equals 14 residues. CDR1 is SGHRS, CDR2 YFSETQ, per germline. J was trimmed by 2 bases and V by 5 bases; bases with no gene match: 5. The CDR3 sequence is CASSSGGDTDTQYF. CDR3 sequence (DNA): TGCGCCAGCAGTTCTGGGGGGGACACAGATACGCAGTATTTT.

V gene TRBV30 combines with J gene TRBJ2-7; perhaps TRBD2 as D (5 bases). CDR1 is GTSNPN, CDR2 SVGIG, per germline (reference sequence). CDR3 size: 14 residues. V lost 4 bases and J 1 base, leaving 14 bases between the germline ends. DNA for the CDR3: TGTGCCTGGACCCGACGCTCGGGGTCCTACGAGCAGTACTTC. This encodes CAWTRRSGSYEQYF.

The chain links TRBV23-1 to TRBJ1-1; weak D call: TRBD1 (5 bases). TRBV23-1 is filed as an ORF, its function uncertain. Between the trimmed V and J ends, which lost 4 bases and 0 bases, there was a span of 12 bases. CDR3 size: 15 residues. CDR3 nucleotide sequence: TGCGCCAGCAGTCCCCCGGGGGAGATGAACACTGAAGCTTTCTTT. This codes for CASSPPGEMNTEAFF.

J is TRBJ2-1 and V is TRBV4-2; D might be TRBD1 (6 bases). The V gene lost 8 bases and the J gene lost 6 bases, with 14 bases spanning the gap. This CDR3 is 13 amino acids long. Per germline, CDR1 LGHNA and CDR2 YNFKEQ. The CDR3 is CASGYRESNEQFF. CDR3 coding DNA: TGTGCCAGCGGATACAGGGAGAGCAATGAGCAGTTCTTC.

The CDR3 region has the DNA TGTGCCAGCAGGGCGGGGACCTACAATGAGCAGTTCTTC. This encodes CASRAGTYNEQFF. The chain employs TRBV28 and TRBJ2-1; tentative D call: TRBD2 (6 bases). The CDR3 extends over 13 amino acids. The V end lost 6 bases, the J end lost 2 bases, and 8 bases lay between the germline ends. CDR1 MDHEN and CDR2 SYDVKM come from the germline V gene.

The chain links TRBV6-1 to TRBJ1-5; no clear D. The CDR3 is 14 residues long. Looked up from germline, CDR1 is MNHNS and CDR2 is SASEGT. The V and J ends lost 8 bases and 0 bases respectively, with 11 bases between them. The CDR3, as DNA: TGTGCCAGCCGTTTACAGTCTAGCAATCAGCCCCAGCATTTT. Translated, it gives CASRLQSSNQPQHF.

The V and J genes are TRBV28 and TRBJ2-1; the D is unclear. V was clipped by 2 bases and J by 8 bases, with 16 bases between them. The CDR3 loop spans 15 amino acids. Germline-derived CDR1 and CDR2 are MDHEN and SYDVKM. CDR3 sequence: CASSLRLEAPDEQFF. CDR3 DNA: TGTGCCAGCAGTTTAAGACTTGAGGCCCCCGATGAGCAGTTCTTC.